The 9 T cell receptor beta chains below come from one sample, sequenced in a study of CD8+CD57+ T cells in acquired aplastic anemia. The template for TCR beta VDJ and CDR3 sequence profiling was genomic DNA. TCRdb ran MiXCR on the reads and lists one entry per CDR3 protein. The profile shows around 430,000 distinct CDR3 sequences, over 25% of them singletons. Patients who underwent sequencing had shown CD8+CD57+ cell expansion by flow cytometry. Sequenced material: sorted CD4+, CD8+, or CD8+CD57+ T cells (not recorded which) from PBMCs. These receptors came from a human donor with aplastic anemia.

Only a few counts were recorded for this clonotype. The chain has TRBV11-2 and TRBJ1-2; D might be TRBD1 (6 bases). V was pared by 5 bases and J by 6 bases, with 19 bases between. Germline V lookup: CDR1 SGHAT, CDR2 FQNNGV. CDR3 length: 15 amino acids. The CDR3 nucleotides read TGTGCCAGCAGCGAGGGGGGGAACGTGTATGATGGCTACACCTTC. This gives the protein CASSEGGNVYDGYTF.

In this sample, this clonotype turned up once. V gene TRBV2 combines with J gene TRBJ1-6; D gene uncertain. CDR1 SNHLY and CDR2 FYNNEI come from the germline V gene. V lost 6 bases and J lost 8, with 8 bases in between. This CDR3 comprises 12 residues. CDR3 protein: CASRTLYSPLHF. The DNA of the CDR3 is TGTGCCAGCAGGACCCTTTATTCACCCCTCCACTTT. Drawing the rest from reference TRBV2 and TRBJ1-6, the complete variable domain is EPEVTQTPSHQVTQMGQEVILRCVPISNHLYFYWYRQILGQKVEFLVSFYNNEISEKSEIFDDQFSVERPDGSNFTLKIRSTKLEDSAMYFCASRTLYSPLHFGNGTRLTVT.

Ten or more counts support this clonotype. CDR3 in DNA: TGTGCCAGTAGTGATGATGGGGCGAACACTGAAGCTTTCTTT. Its protein product is CASSDDGANTEAFF. The V call is TRBV19, the J call TRBJ1-1, with D tentatively TRBD1 (5 bases). V shed 5 bases and J shed 1 base, with 11 bases lying between them. This CDR3 is built from 14 residues. Looked up from germline, CDR1 is LNHDA and CDR2 is SQIVND (reference sequence).

The chain carries TRBV5-5 and TRBJ2-7, with D perhaps TRBD2 (6 bases). Germline CDR1 reads SGHKS; CDR2 reads YYEKEE (reference sequence). The ends were cut back, 4 bases at V and 6 bases at J, with 14 bases in the middle. The CDR3 spans 13 residues. The CDR3 loop is CASSRDSETEQYF. CDR3 bases: TGTGCCAGCAGCCGGGACTCAGAAACCGAGCAGTACTTC.

V gene TRBV28 combines with J gene TRBJ2-4; D is unresolved. The CDR3 totals 11 residues. Trimming removed 6 bases at V and 7 bases at J, with 7 bases between. CDR1 is MDHEN, CDR2 SYDVKM, per germline. In DNA, the CDR3 is TGTGCCAGCAGCTTCCTGAACATTCAGTACTTC. Protein product: CASSFLNIQYF. Variable domain in full (rest from reference TRBV28 and TRBJ2-4): DVKVTQSSRYLVKRTGEKVFLECVQDMDHENMFWYRQDPGLGLRLIYFSYDVKMKEKGDIPEGYSVSREKKERFSLILESASTNQTSMYLCASSFLNIQYFGAGTRLSVL.

This clonotype showed up just a few times. The chain combines TRBV11-1 with TRBJ2-6; the match to TRBD1 covers 10 bases. The V segment lost 1 base and the J segment 0 bases; nucleotides outside the gene matches: 12. The CDR3 is made up of 21 amino acids. Per germline, CDR1 SGHAT and CDR2 FQDESV (reference sequence). The CDR3 DNA reads TGTGCCAGCAGCTTAGTAAGGTTTGAAAGGGACAGGGGCTCTGGGGCCAACGTCCTGACTTTC. Translation gives CASSLVRFERDRGSGANVLTF.

CDR3 sequence: CASSSRSPVDTIYF. The CDR3 region has the DNA TGTGCCAGCAGCTCCAGATCCCCCGTTGACACCATATATTTT. This chain joins TRBV7-2 and TRBJ1-3, with D unresolved. The CDR3 contains 14 residues. The germline gives CDR1 SGHTA, CDR2 FQGNSA. The V end lost 4 bases, the J end lost 8 bases, and 15 bases lay between the germline ends.

This clonotype was counted ten times or more. The chain uses TRBV7-2 and TRBJ1-2; unclear D gene. Germline CDR1 and CDR2: SGHTA and FQGNSA. The CDR3 runs 13 residues. Deletions cut 2 bases from V and 4 bases from J, with 8 bases between. The CDR3 DNA follows: TGTGCCAGCAGCTTATCCCTCCCCTATGGCTACACCTTC. This encodes CASSLSLPYGYTF. Based on the CDR3 plus reference TRBV7-2 and TRBJ1-2, the full variable domain is GAGVSQSPSNKVTEKGKDVELRCDPISGHTALYWYRQSLGQGLEFLIYFQGNSAPDKSGLPSDRFSAERTGGSVSTLTIQRTQQEDSAVYLCASSLSLPYGYTFGSGTRLTVV.

This clonotype was counted only a few times. The junction shows a germline mismatch at one end, possibly a read error. The CDR3 DNA follows: TGTGCCAGCAGTTACACGGACAGGCAGACCTACGGGCAGTACTTC. Translating it yields CASSYTDRQTYGQYF. V gene TRBV6-5 combines with J gene TRBJ2-7; 7 bases line up with TRBD1. Germline CDR1 reads MNHEY; CDR2 reads SVGAGI. The CDR3 length is 15 residues.